This T cell receptor (beta chain) was sequenced in a study of T-cell reconstitution after alpha-beta-depleted transplantation in children. The V gene's germline CDR1 is DFQATT and CDR2 SNEGSKA (reference sequence). The CDR3 runs 13 residues. J gave up 7 bases and V 1 base, and 4 bases lay outside the gene matches. In its sample, this clonotype was seen many times. A TCRbeta library incorporating unique molecular identifiers was prepared. MiXCR was run by TCRdb on the PCR reads, yielding one entry per CDR3 protein. Of about 230,000 distinct CDR3 sequences in the sample, approximately 9.8% were seen once.

The chain links TRBV20-1 to TRBJ1-3; 7 bases map to TRBD1. Sequencing was performed on PBMCs from the stem cell graft donor, taken from the stem cell graft. This clonotype was sampled from a human donor who donated a stem cell graft to a child with SCID. The CDR3 here is CSARVSGGNTIYF. Written as DNA, the CDR3 is TGCAGTGCTAGAGTTTCAGGGGGGAACACCATATATTTT.